Listed below are T cell receptor beta chains from one sample, sequenced in a study of read filtering for tumor transcriptome and immune sequencing. MiXCR, applied by TCRdb to the reads, yields one record per CDR3 protein. The table has fewer than 25,000 distinct CDR3 sequences, roughly 22% seen once. The sequencing sample was made of a population of CD138-negative cells sorted from bone marrow. The receptors were sampled from a donor over 35 with multiple myeloma. Each CDR3 is given with its conserved first and last residue. Each record gives: V gene, clone size, J gene, D gene, CDR3 DNA, CDR3 protein. D genes are given only for firm matches. Some rows have no size entry. The others give once, few or many, or a class for an expanded clone.

TRBV14,many,TRBJ2-5,-,TGTGCCAGCAGCCAAAACCGCGGGGCGGCCCAGTACTTC,CASSQNRGAAQYF
TRBV19,many,TRBJ1-5,TRBD1,TGTGCCAGTAGTATAGGGGCCGTGGACAGGCGAAGAGGTCAGCCCCAGCATTTT,CASSIGAVDRRRGQPQHF
TRBV2,many,TRBJ1-1,TRBD1,TGTGCCAGCAGGGGGGCTCGACAGGGACGACACACTGAAGCTTTCTTT,CASRGARQGRHTEAFF
TRBV20-1,many,TRBJ2-5,-,TGCAGTGCTAGCCAGGAAGAGACCCAGTACTTC,CSASQEETQYF
TRBV15,many,TRBJ2-7,-,TGTGCCACCAGCAGAGATCGGTTGGCGCCCTACGAGCAGTACTTC,CATSRDRLAPYEQYF
TRBV20-1,few,TRBJ1-2,-,TGCAGTGCCCAGGACTCTTCTAGCGGCTACACCTTC,CSAQDSSSGYTF
TRBV6-6,-,TRBJ2-3,-,TGTGCCAGCAGCCCCGGGTTCATGAGGGAAGTAGATACGCAGTATTTT,CASSPGFMREVDTQYF
TRBV7-9,many,TRBJ2-5,-,TGTGCCAGCAGCTTAGTCCTTGAGGGGGAGACCCAGTACTTC,CASSLVLEGETQYF
TRBV11-2,many,TRBJ2-1,-,TGTGCCAGCAGCTTTGGCAGCCGTACTTACTACAATGAGCAGTTCTTC,CASSFGSRTYYNEQFF
TRBV19,few,TRBJ1-5,-,TGTGCCAGTAACCGCGGACAGCTCAATCAGCCCCAGCATTTT,CASNRGQLNQPQHF
TRBV6-1,many,TRBJ2-3,TRBD2,TGTGCCAGCAGCATCGTGTTGGGGGGGGATACGCAGTATTTT,CASSIVLGGDTQYF
TRBV28,-,TRBJ2-1,TRBD1,TGTGCAAGCAGTCTCTCTTACACCGGGACAGGGACGTTTAGAAATGAGCAGTTCTTC,CASSLSYTGTGTFRNEQFF
TRBV20-1,few,TRBJ1-5,-,TGCAGTGCTAGGTCTACGGGCAGGAGGAATCAGCCCCAGCATTTT,CSARSTGRRNQPQHF
TRBV25-1,many,TRBJ1-6,-,TGTGCCAGCACCACAGCGCTCAATTCACCCCTCCACTTT,CASTTALNSPLHF
TRBV11-2,many,TRBJ1-1,-,TGTGCCAGCAGCTTTAGTCGGGTCGGGATTGAAGCTTTCTTT,CASSFSRVGIEAFF
TRBV6-1,-,TRBJ2-7,TRBD1,TGTGTCAGCAGCTCCCGGGACAGCTACGAGCAGTACTTC,CVSSSRDSYEQYF
TRBV2,many,TRBJ1-6,-,TGTGCCAGCCTGATCGGCCGGGATTCACCCCTCCACTTT,CASLIGRDSPLHF
TRBV24-1,many,TRBJ2-5,TRBD1,TGTGCCACCAGTGACTCGGCAGGGGGCTTTGAGACCCAGTACTTC,CATSDSAGGFETQYF
TRBV5-1,many,TRBJ2-2,-,TGCGCCAGCAGCTTGCGCCCGAACACCGGGGAGCTGTTTTTT,CASSLRPNTGELFF
TRBV20-1,many,TRBJ1-1,-,TGCAGTGCTAGAACTCCGGCCACTGAAGCTTTCTTT,CSARTPATEAFF
TRBV7-3,many,TRBJ2-3,-,TGTGCCAGCAGCTCCCAGGGAAGCACAGATACGCAGTATTTT,CASSSQGSTDTQYF
TRBV27,few,TRBJ1-1,-,TGTGCCAGCAGTCTTACGACCGGACGCACTGAAGCTTTCTTT,CASSLTTGRTEAFF
TRBV6-5,-,TRBJ2-2,TRBD2,TGTGCCAGCAGTTATAGGCGGGGGGGCCTCGCGAACACCGGGGAGCTGTTTTTT,CASSYRRGGLANTGELFF
TRBV6-1,many,TRBJ2-1,TRBD2,TGTGCCAGCAGTTACGGACTAGCGGCCTACAATGAGCAGTTCTTC,CASSYGLAAYNEQFF
TRBV28,-,TRBJ1-4,-,TGTGCCAGCAGTTTGCCGCCGGGGGGCTCTAATGAAAAACTGTTTTTT,CASSLPPGGSNEKLFF
TRBV10-3,-,TRBJ2-2,-,TGTGCCATCGCCTACACCAACACCGGGGAGCTGTTTTTT,CAIAYTNTGELFF
TRBV29-1,many,TRBJ2-5,TRBD1,TGCAGCGTGAGGGACAGAGGGCGCCAAGAGACCCAGTACTTC,CSVRDRGRQETQYF
TRBV19,many,TRBJ2-3,-,TGTGCCAGTAGGACGCTCAACCACACAGATACGCAGTATTTT,CASRTLNHTDTQYF
TRBV27,many,TRBJ2-2,TRBD2,TGTGCCAGCAGTTTAGCGGGGGGCCCCACCGGGGAGCTGTTTTTT,CASSLAGGPTGELFF
TRBV7-2,few,TRBJ1-5,-,TGTGCCAGCAGCTTACTTCGGCAGCCCCAGCATTTT,CASSLLRQPQHF
TRBV7-3,-,TRBJ2-3,-,TGTGCCAGCAGCTTGACTATCACAGATACGCAGTATTTT,CASSLTITDTQYF
TRBV5-1,many,TRBJ1-1,-,TGCGCCAGCAGCTTATCTGGTATGGGGCAGGTTGACGCTGAAGCTTTCTTT,CASSLSGMGQVDAEAFF
TRBV7-9,few,TRBJ1-1,TRBD1,TGTGCCAGCAGTTGGACAGGGAGGAACACTGAAGCTTTCTTT,CASSWTGRNTEAFF
TRBV29-1,many,TRBJ1-1,TRBD1,TGCAGCGTTGGACAGGGGAACACTGAAGCTTTCTTT,CSVGQGNTEAFF
TRBV2,medium-sized,TRBJ2-1,TRBD1,TGTGCCAGCGCGCAAGGACAGGGCACCTACAATGAGCAGTTCTTC,CASAQGQGTYNEQFF